This passage covers 12 T cell receptor beta chains from one sample sequenced in a study of beta chain features in type 1 diabetes. Study-wide results and limits: Moderately but significantly shorter TCRB CDR3s were found in Type 1 diabetes patients in all four CD4+ subsets.

No antigen has been assigned to these receptors. As every portion of the isolated RNA was reverse transcribed, the sequencing read expressed TCRB transcripts. Clones were read by immunoSEQ multiplex PCR, and TCRdb kept only the in-frame ones, dropping some. Altogether some 48,000 clones are present, approximately 40% being singletons, with the ten largest covering around 0.13%. Sequenced: stem cell memory CD4+ T cells from blood. The source of these receptors is a man aged 25-45 years with type 1 diabetes.

The chain joins TRBV5-1 to TRBJ2-1, with a tentative D call TRBD2 (5 bases). Trimming pared 4 bases from V and 4 bases from J, leaving 6 bases between. This CDR3 contains 12 residues. Germline V lookup: CDR1 SGHRS, CDR2 YFSETQ. CDR3 coding DNA: TGCGCCAGCAGCCCGGGGTACAATGAGCAGTTCTTC. As protein: CASSPGYNEQFF.

CDR3 DNA: TGTGCCAGCAGCAATTGCCCCGGGCAGCGGAGCACAGATACGCAGTATTTT. It translates to CASSNCPGQRSTDTQYF. The rearrangement joins TRBV21-1 to TRBJ2-3; the DNA was not compared with TRBD2, the D call given in the table. TRBV21-1 is flagged as a pseudogene. This CDR3 has 17 residues.

The genes are TRBV5-4 and TRBJ2-5; TRBD2 is a possible D gene (5 bases). The V gene lost 7 bases and the J gene lost 2 bases, with 6 bases spanning the gap. Germline lookup yields CDR1 SGHNT and CDR2 YYREEE (reference sequence). The CDR3 has 11 amino acids. The CDR3 is CASGGQETQYF. The DNA of the CDR3 is TGTGCCAGCGGCGGGCAAGAGACCCAGTACTTC.

The rearrangement uses TRBV11-2 and TRBJ1-1; possible D gene TRBD1, 5 bases. Per germline, CDR1 SGHAT and CDR2 FQNNGV. Trimming removed 1 base at V and 1 base at J, with 10 bases between. The CDR3 runs 15 residues. The chain's CDR3 is CASSLAGGANTEAFF. In DNA form, the CDR3 reads TGTGCCAGCAGCTTAGCGGGAGGGGCGAACACTGAAGCTTTCTTT.

This clone was recorded only once. This chain links TRBV29-1 with TRBJ2-1, with 12 bases fitting TRBD1. The CDR3 is 14 amino acids. The trim removed 4 bases at V and 9 bases at J, leaving 7 bases unmatched. Germline CDR1 and CDR2: SQVTM and ANQGSEA. CDR3 in DNA: TGCAGCGTTGCGCGGGGACAGGGGGCGGTTGAGCAGTTCTTC. It translates to CSVARGQGAVEQFF.

The rearrangement joins TRBV2 to TRBJ1-1; D uncertain. The CDR3 has 12 residues. Trimming removed 7 bases from V and 5 bases from J, with 11 bases in between. Looked up from germline, CDR1 is SNHLY and CDR2 is FYNNEI. As DNA, the CDR3 is TGTGCCAGCATTAATCGGGGAACTGAAGCTTTCTTT. This translates into CASINRGTEAFF.

The rearrangement uses TRBV6-1 and TRBJ1-2; maybe TRBD1 (6 bases). CDR3 length: 15 amino acids. Germline CDR1 reads MNHNS; CDR2 reads SASEGT. V was pared by 6 bases and J by 4 bases, with 18 bases between. The CDR3, as DNA: TGTGCCAGCAGAGATCCGAGCGGGACACTCTATGGCTACACCTTC. Translating it yields CASRDPSGTLYGYTF.

The rearrangement joins TRBV7-2 to TRBJ1-2, with 9 bases aligning to TRBD1. The CDR3 is made up of 14 amino acids. In germline, CDR1 is SGHTA, CDR2 FQGNSA. After removal of 4 bases from V and 7 bases from J, the junction contained 7 bases not matched to a gene. Here the CDR3 reads CASSWGDRVGGYTF. CDR3 nucleotides: TGTGCCAGCAGCTGGGGGGACAGGGTCGGTGGCTACACCTTC.

Remarks on this clone: The junction departs from germline at one end; a sequencing error may be responsible. The chain recombines TRBV20-1 with TRBJ1-2; 8 nucleotides match TRBD1. Germline CDR1 is DFQATT and CDR2 is SNEGSKA (reference sequence). The CDR3 has 9 amino acids. In nucleotides, the CDR3 is TGCAGTGCTCCAGGGGGCGGGTCCTTC. It is translated as CSAPGGGSF.

This sequence joins TRBV7-9 and TRBJ2-7, with TRBD2 matching over 8 bases. The CDR3 totals 14 residues. Germline V gene lookup returns CDR1 SEHNR and CDR2 FQNEAQ (reference sequence). The V segment lost 5 bases and the J segment 0 bases; nucleotides outside the gene matches: 3. CDR3 in amino acids: CASSTSGISYEQYF. The CDR3 DNA reads as TGTGCCAGCAGCACTAGCGGAATCTCCTACGAGCAGTACTTC.

This clone was picked up a small number of times. This chain uses TRBV7-2 with TRBJ1-4; 10 bases agree with TRBD1. Per germline, CDR1 SGHTA and CDR2 FQGNSA. The CDR3 has 15 residues. V lost 2 bases to trimming and J lost 5 bases; unmatched junction nucleotides: 2. CDR3 DNA: TGTGCCAGCAGCTTATCGGGACAGGGGAATGAAAAACTGTTTTTT. This codes for CASSLSGQGNEKLFF.

This chain links TRBV27 with TRBJ2-1; TRBD2 aligns across 7 bases. V was clipped by 5 bases and J by 7 bases; unmatched bases: 11. Germline V gene sequence: CDR1 MNHEY, CDR2 SMNVEV (reference sequence). The CDR3 is 15 residues long. CDR3 DNA: TGTGCCAGCAGTGCCCGAGGGCGGGAGAGAAATGAGCAGTTCTTC. Its protein is CASSARGRERNEQFF.